The 25 T cell receptor beta chains presented below share a single source sample, sequenced in a study of graft-versus-host responses after intestinal transplantation. Repertoires were generated with immunoSEQ multiplex PCR, while TCRdb's copy carries only in-frame clones and drops some. The sample includes over 3,500 clones, approximately 80% seen only once; the top ten take 5.5% to 8.5%. Tissue processing of the graft released intraepithelial and lamina propria lymphocytes from it. The sequenced sample was ileum tissue, obtained 9 days after transplant. The receptors were sampled from a human patient who received an intestinal transplant, so some T cells may come from the graft donor.

In this sample, this clone turned up once. The rearrangement links TRBV7-3 to TRBJ2-2; D is uncertain. Germline V CDR1 and CDR2: SGHTA, FQGTGA. This CDR3 has 13 amino acids. V dropped 3 bases and J dropped 9 bases, with 11 bases sitting between them. The CDR3 sequence is CASSLTHFRELFF. CDR3 nucleotide sequence: TGTGCCAGCAGCTTGACTCACTTCCGGGAGCTGTTTTTT.

The chain carries TRBV11-2 and TRBJ1-1; D is perhaps TRBD1 (6 bases). V was pared by 3 bases and J by 5 bases, with 16 bases between. There are 15 residues in the CDR3. Germline CDR1 reads SGHAT; CDR2 reads FQNNGV. As DNA, the CDR3 is TGTGCCAGCAGCTTCCAAGCCTCCAGGGGAACTGAAGCTTTCTTT. This encodes CASSFQASRGTEAFF.

Only one count was recorded for this clone. The DNA of the CDR3 is TGCGCCAGCGGGGGGCGCGGATCCTACAATGAGCAGTTCTTC. Protein sequence: CASGGRGSYNEQFF. The chain uses TRBV10-2 and TRBJ2-1; D possibly matches TRBD1 or TRBD2 (6 bases each). In germline, CDR1 is WSHSY, CDR2 SAAADI. Between the trimmed V and J ends, which lost 8 bases and 1 base, there was a span of 12 bases. There are 14 residues in the CDR3.

The rearrangement links TRBV7-6 to TRBJ2-3; 9 positions match TRBD2. This CDR3 has 17 residues. Germline values: CDR1 SGHVS, CDR2 FNYEAQ. The V and J ends lost 5 bases and 2 bases, in that order; junction bases with no gene match: 11. The CDR3 DNA sequence: TGTGCCAGCAGCACGCGACTAGCGGCGGGTCTCACAGATACGCAGTATTTT. It translates to CASSTRLAAGLTDTQYF.

This chain uses TRBV19 with TRBJ2-1; tentatively, D is TRBD2 (6 bases). The V gene's germline CDR1 is LNHDA and CDR2 SQIVND (reference sequence). This CDR3 spans 12 amino acids. The V end was cut by 6 bases, the J end by 7 bases, with 10 bases between. The CDR3, as DNA: TGTGCCAGTAGCGGGAGTGGAAATGAGCAGTTCTTC. Translating it yields CASSGSGNEQFF.

The gene calls are TRBV5-1 and TRBJ1-6; D may be TRBD1 (6 bases). Germline V lookup: CDR1 SGHRS, CDR2 YFSETQ. V was shortened by 0 bases and J by 10 bases, with 17 bases between the two germline ends. There are 16 residues in the CDR3. The CDR3 coding sequence is TGCGCCAGCAGCTTGGATCCTCAGGGACAATCCTCACCCCTCCACTTT. Protein sequence: CASSLDPQGQSSPLHF.

The chain combines TRBV21-1 with TRBJ1-3. TRBV21-1 is designated a pseudogene. The CDR3 sequence is 18 residues long. Here the CDR3 reads CASSKGVPLPGSGNTIYF. In nucleotides, the CDR3 is TGTGCCAGCAGCAAAGGCGTTCCCTTACCGGGCTCTGGAAACACCATATATTTT.

This chain joins TRBV5-1 and TRBJ2-6; D gene unclear. The germline V gene encodes CDR1 SGHRS and CDR2 YFSETQ. Trimming pared 2 bases from V and 1 base from J, leaving 4 bases between. There are 14 residues in the CDR3. The CDR3 region is CASSLLSGANVLTF. The CDR3 coding sequence is TGCGCCAGCAGCTTATTATCTGGGGCCAACGTCCTGACTTTC.

This clone has just one count. The chain couples TRBV27 to TRBJ2-3; a possible D gene is TRBD2 (6 bases). The CDR3 is 14 residues long. Germline lookup yields CDR1 MNHEY and CDR2 SMNVEV (reference sequence). V shed 6 bases and J shed 2 bases, with 12 bases lying between them. In DNA form, the CDR3 reads TGTGCCAGCAGCCGCGGGGATTTCACAGATACGCAGTATTTT. Its translation: CASSRGDFTDTQYF.

This clone was seen a handful of times. This chain links TRBV4-1 with TRBJ1-1; a possible D gene is TRBD1 (5 bases). V lost 1 base, J lost 5 bases, and 11 bases lay in between. Per germline, CDR1 MGHRA and CDR2 YSYEKL. There are 14 residues in the CDR3. The CDR3 sequence is CASSQAGEGTEAFF. In nucleotides, the CDR3 is TGCGCCAGCAGCCAAGCCGGGGAGGGGACTGAAGCTTTCTTT.

V and J are TRBV30 and TRBJ2-1; 7 positions match TRBD1. Germline V CDR1 and CDR2: GTSNPN, SVGIG (reference sequence). The CDR3 is made up of 13 amino acids. The J segment lost 8 bases and the V segment lost 5 bases, leaving 9 bases of the junction unmatched. CDR3 sequence: CAWYRGSRDEQFF. CDR3 in DNA: TGTGCCTGGTACAGGGGATCGCGCGATGAGCAGTTCTTC. The whole variable domain, remainder taken from reference TRBV30 and TRBJ2-1, is SQTIHQWPATLVQPVGSPLSLECTVEGTSNPNLYWYRQAAGRGLQLLFYSVGIGQISSEVPQNLSASRPQDRQFILSSKKLLLSDSGFYLCAWYRGSRDEQFFGPGTRLTVL.

This sequence joins TRBV10-3 and TRBJ1-5; TRBD1 might be the D (6 bases). This CDR3 has 13 amino acids. Germline lookup yields CDR1 ENHRY and CDR2 SYGVKD. V shed 4 bases and J shed 2 bases, with 6 bases lying between them. The CDR3 here is CAISGQGNQPQHF. The CDR3 nucleotides read TGTGCCATCAGTGGACAGGGCAATCAGCCCCAGCATTTT.

This chain joins TRBV30 and TRBJ1-1, with 8 bases identical to TRBD1. The junction had 14 bases not matched to a gene; V was cut back by 7 bases and J by 4 bases. Germline CDR1 and CDR2: GTSNPN and SVGIG (reference sequence). The CDR3 has 15 amino acids. The CDR3 reads CALTLLSTGGTEAFF. The CDR3 DNA reads as TGTGCCTTGACCCTACTCTCTACAGGGGGCACTGAAGCTTTCTTT.

Concerning this clone itself: Sequence at one end of the junction differs from germline and may be a read error. This chain uses TRBV6-1 with TRBJ1-4; a weak D match, TRBD1 (5 bases). The germline CDR1 and CDR2 sequences are MNHNS and SASEGT. The CDR3 covers 16 residues. The CDR3 sequence: CASSEVSGASNKKLFF. The CDR3 DNA reads TGTGCCAGCAGTGAAGTCTCCGGGGCATCTAATAAAAAACTGTTTTTT.

The rearrangement joins TRBV5-6 to TRBJ2-4; D may be TRBD1 or TRBD2 (5 bases each). Germline CDR1 reads SGHDT; CDR2 reads YYEEEE. The CDR3 extends over 15 amino acids. The V end lost 4 bases, the J end lost 1 base, and 12 bases lay between the germline ends. CDR3 nucleotides: TGTGCCAGCAGCCGCCGCTGGGGGGCCAAAAACATTCAGTACTTC. Translated: CASSRRWGAKNIQYF.

The chain combines TRBV30 with TRBJ2-3, with TRBD1 matching 7 bases. The germline V gene has CDR1 GTSNPN and CDR2 SVGIG (reference sequence). The CDR3 totals 13 residues. The DNA for the CDR3 is TGTGCGATGACAGGGTCGGGCACAGATACGCAGTATTTT. Protein product: CAMTGSGTDTQYF.

This chain connects TRBV7-6 to TRBJ2-1; perhaps TRBD1 as D (8 bases). This CDR3 has 17 amino acids. Looked up from germline, CDR1 is SGHVS and CDR2 is FNYEAQ. V was clipped by 4 bases and J by 3 bases, with 19 bases between them. CDR3 sequence: CASSSAGTGDLYNEQFF. The CDR3 nucleotides are TGTGCCAGCAGCTCAGCGGGGACAGGAGACCTCTACAATGAGCAGTTCTTC.

This clone was recorded a few times. The chain combines TRBV4-1 with TRBJ2-1; 9 positions match TRBD2. V trimming: 0 bases; J trimming: 8 bases; junction bases outside the gene matches: 11. The germline V gene encodes CDR1 MGHRA and CDR2 YSYEKL. This CDR3 has 17 residues. For the CDR3, the DNA is TGCGCCAGCAGCCAAGATCCACACCTAGCGGGATTCGATGAGCAGTTCTTC. It translates to CASSQDPHLAGFDEQFF.

V gene TRBV14 combines with J gene TRBJ2-7, with D possibly called TRBD1 or TRBD2 (5 bases each). Germline V CDR1 and CDR2: SGHDN, FVKESK. The CDR3 is made up of 15 amino acids. Between the trimmed V and J ends, which lost 0 bases and 2 bases, there was a span of 11 bases. DNA for the CDR3: TGTGCCAGCAGCCAAGATCCCGGGGACCCCTACGAGCAGTACTTC. Translated, it gives CASSQDPGDPYEQYF.

Judged by abundance, this clone is large (0.1 to 1%). The chain employs TRBV6-6 and TRBJ2-1; 9 bases match TRBD2. J gave up 6 bases and V 0 bases, and 0 bases lay outside the gene matches. The CDR3 loop spans 14 amino acids. CDR1 MNHNY and CDR2 SVGAGI come from the germline V gene (reference sequence). The CDR3 region has the DNA TGTGCCAGCAGTTACTCGCGGGGGGGCAATGAGCAGTTCTTC. Translated: CASSYSRGGNEQFF.

The chain joins TRBV28 to TRBJ2-5; no clear D. The CDR3 contains 18 residues. Trimming stripped 6 bases from V and 2 bases from J, with 25 bases between. From germline, CDR1 is MDHEN and CDR2 SYDVKM. The CDR3 DNA reads TGTGCCAGCAGCCCAAATCCGCTAGGACGGAGCCGGCAAGAGACCCAGTACTTC. It specifies CASSPNPLGRSRQETQYF.

The chain carries TRBV28 and TRBJ1-1, with D perhaps TRBD1 (6 bases). From germline, CDR1 is MDHEN and CDR2 SYDVKM. Trimming shortened V by 4 bases and J by 5 bases, and 11 bases separated the two germline ends. This CDR3 region has 13 residues. CDR3 amino acids: CASSSQGRTEAFF. The CDR3 region has the DNA TGTGCCAGCAGTTCACAGGGCAGAACTGAAGCTTTCTTT.

The chain links TRBV5-1 to TRBJ2-2; 13 bases are shared with TRBD2. V shed 3 bases, J shed 2 bases, and the junction held 4 bases outside the gene matches. Germline V lookup: CDR1 SGHRS, CDR2 YFSETQ. The CDR3 has 17 residues. This CDR3 reads CASSWTSGSPNTGELFF. The CDR3 DNA follows: TGCGCCAGCAGCTGGACTAGCGGGAGCCCCAACACCGGGGAGCTGTTTTTT.

This clone has more than one count but fewer than ten. The genes are TRBV30 and TRBJ2-3; TRBD2 aligns across 14 bases. The CDR3 length is 15 residues. After removal of 1 base from V and 4 bases from J, the junction contained 1 base not matched to a gene. Germline-derived CDR1 and CDR2 are GTSNPN and SVGIG (reference sequence). CDR3 residues: CAWSATSGRADTQYF. CDR3 bases: TGTGCCTGGAGTGCGACTAGCGGGAGGGCAGATACGCAGTATTTT.

A single count supports this clone. Other DNA sequences in the sample encode the same CDR3. The chain is built from TRBV4-2 and TRBJ1-2; no clear D gene. Trimming pared 1 base from V and 4 bases from J, leaving 10 bases between. Germline V gives CDR1 LGHNA, CDR2 YNFKEQ. The CDR3 runs 14 residues. CDR3 nucleotide sequence: TGTGCCAGCAGCCAAGGGCCGCTAGGCTATGGCTACACCTTC. This sequence encodes CASSQGPLGYGYTF.